This TCR beta chain was recovered during a study of blood T cell repertoires in COVID-19. Turning to the study itself: The United States, Italy and Spain were the sources of the acute and convalescent COVID-19 samples.

How the authors handled the data: How many nucleated cells were present was estimated from reference gene primer amplification. Clones were sequenced by immunoSEQ multiplex PCR, and TCRdb holds only the in-frame ones, with some missing. That table gives V, J and clone size, and the DNA gave D and trimming. In the table there are approximately 180,000 clones, 70% to 90% of which are singletons. Per germline, CDR1 SGHNT and CDR2 YYREEE (reference sequence). Trimming removed 2 bases from V and 1 base from J; junction bases left unmatched: 4. The CDR3 consists of 15 residues. The specimen sequenced was peripheral blood. The chain has TRBV5-4 and TRBJ2-7; 9 positions match TRBD2. The sequence came from a man between 60 and 75 years old with acute or convalescent COVID-19. In nucleotides, the CDR3 is TGTGCCAGCAGCTTAGGGGGACTAGCATCCTACGAGCAGTACTTC. Its protein is CASSLGGLASYEQYF.